Sequencing of this T cell receptor beta chain was carried out in a study of T cells in Graves' hyperthyroidism and ophthalmopathy. This clonotype showed up many times. Its specificity is not known. Hyperthyroidism in the patients, aged 18 to 65, was newly diagnosed and under 2 months in duration. Trimming cost V 5 bases and J 2 bases, with 16 bases left between them. The CDR3 contains 15 residues. Germline CDR1 SNHLY, CDR2 FYNNEI. Points from the study as a whole: Before onset, ophthalmopathy was predicted by the model a median approximately 6.7 months earlier.

The investigators amplified TCR beta CDR3 regions from RNA transcripts. During a first-round RT-PCR of the TCR CDR3, the HTBI primer set was used. TCRdb passed the multiplex PCR reads through MiXCR, listing each CDR3 protein once. In the table there are hundreds of thousands of distinct CDR3 sequences, 12% to 15% of which are singletons. V usage is TRBV2 and J usage is TRBJ2-7; D is perhaps TRBD1 (5 bases). Input material: blood. The clonotype was recovered from a woman between 18 and 29 years old with Graves' hyperthyroidism. CDR3 sequence (DNA): TGTGCCAGCAGTAAAGTTATAGGGGCCACCTACGAGCAGTACTTC. This gives the protein CASSKVIGATYEQYF.